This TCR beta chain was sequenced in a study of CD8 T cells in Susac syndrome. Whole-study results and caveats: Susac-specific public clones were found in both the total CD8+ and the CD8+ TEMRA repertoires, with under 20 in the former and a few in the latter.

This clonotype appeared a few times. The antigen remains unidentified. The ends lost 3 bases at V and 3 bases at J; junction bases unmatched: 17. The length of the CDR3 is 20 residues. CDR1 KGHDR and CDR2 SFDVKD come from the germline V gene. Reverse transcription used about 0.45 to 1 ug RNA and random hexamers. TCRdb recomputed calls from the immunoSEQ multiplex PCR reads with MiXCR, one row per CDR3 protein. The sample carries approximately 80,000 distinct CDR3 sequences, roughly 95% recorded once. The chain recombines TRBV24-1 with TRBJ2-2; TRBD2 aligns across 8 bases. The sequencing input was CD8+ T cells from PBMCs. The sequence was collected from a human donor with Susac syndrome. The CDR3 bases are TGTGCCACCAGTGATACCCGTCGGACGGGACTAGATCCTTACACCGGGGAGCTGTTTTTT. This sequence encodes CATSDTRRTGLDPYTGELFF.